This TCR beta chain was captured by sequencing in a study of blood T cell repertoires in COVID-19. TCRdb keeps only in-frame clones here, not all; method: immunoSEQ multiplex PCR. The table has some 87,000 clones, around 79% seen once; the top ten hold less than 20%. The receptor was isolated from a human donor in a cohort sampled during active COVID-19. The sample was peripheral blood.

Written as DNA, the CDR3 is TGTGCCAGCAGCTTAACCTGGGGGGGAACCTACGAGCAGTACTTC. Translated: CASSLTWGGTYEQYF. The chain has TRBV7-2 and TRBJ2-7; 7 bases are shared with TRBD2. CDR3 length: 15 amino acids. V shed 2 bases, J shed 2 bases, and the junction held 6 bases outside the gene matches. Germline-derived CDR1 and CDR2 are SGHTA and FQGNSA.